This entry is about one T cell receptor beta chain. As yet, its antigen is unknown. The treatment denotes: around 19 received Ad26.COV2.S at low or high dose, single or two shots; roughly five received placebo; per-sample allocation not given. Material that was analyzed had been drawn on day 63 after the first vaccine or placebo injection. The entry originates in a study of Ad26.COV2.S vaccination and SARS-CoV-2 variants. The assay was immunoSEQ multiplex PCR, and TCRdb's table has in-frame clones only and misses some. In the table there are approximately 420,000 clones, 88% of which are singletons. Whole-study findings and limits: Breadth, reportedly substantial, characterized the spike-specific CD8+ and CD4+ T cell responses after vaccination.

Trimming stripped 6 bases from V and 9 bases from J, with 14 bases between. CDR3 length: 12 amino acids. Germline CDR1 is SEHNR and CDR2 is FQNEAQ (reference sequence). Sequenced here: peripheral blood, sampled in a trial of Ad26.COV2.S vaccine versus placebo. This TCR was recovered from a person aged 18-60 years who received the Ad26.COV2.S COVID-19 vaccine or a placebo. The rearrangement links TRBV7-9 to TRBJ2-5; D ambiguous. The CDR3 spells CASSPRLRSQYF. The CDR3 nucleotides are TGTGCCAGCAGTCCTAGACTCCGTTCCCAGTACTTC.